A selection of T cell receptor beta chains follows, all from one sample in a study of cytomegalovirus exposure and HLA in healthy donors. TCRdb's copy holds only in-frame clones and misses some; the assay was immunoSEQ multiplex PCR. This table has about 56,000 clones, about 91% appearing once. Sequencing used PBMCs. Source of these receptors: a woman younger than 35 in good health and CMV-seronegative. The CDR3 runs from the conserved cysteine through the conserved F or W. A D gene is named only where the DNA matches it firmly. Rows give clone size only sometimes, using once, few, many, or a class for an expanded clone.

NA | TRBD2 | TRBJ2-7 | TRBV7-8 | TGTGCCAGCAGCACTAGCAGGACTAGCGGAGCCTACGAGCAGTACTTC | CASSTSRTSGAYEQYF
NA | TRBD1 | TRBJ2-3 | TRBV27 | TGTGCCAGCAGTTTATCGGGACAGCACCCGTGGGCAGATACGCAGTATTTT | CASSLSGQHPWADTQYF
few | NA | TRBJ2-1 | TRBV27 | TGTGCCAGCAGTCCCCCACTGGCTAGAATTCTCGGGGGTGAGCAGTTCTTC | CASSPPLARILGGEQFF
NA | TRBD1 | TRBJ1-1 | TRBV13 | TGTGCCAGCAGCCAGCGACAGGGTTTGAACACTGAAGCTTTCTTT | CASSQRQGLNTEAFF
NA | TRBD2 | TRBJ2-1 | TRBV13 | TGTGCCAGCAGCCTTAGCGGGGGCCCTCAGGTGAATGAGCAGTTCTTC | CASSLSGGPQVNEQFF
NA | TRBD2 | TRBJ2-2 | TRBV5-6 | TGTGCCAGCAGCCGAGGGGCTAGCGGAAACACCGGGGAGCTGTTTTTT | CASSRGASGNTGELFF
NA | NA | TRBJ1-1 | TRBV4-3 | TGCGCCAGCAGCAAACAGAGCAACACTGAAGCTTTCTTT | CASSKQSNTEAFF
NA | NA | TRBJ2-7 | TRBV4-1 | TGCGCCAGCAGCCAAGATTCCCAGGGTGTAGAGCAGTACTTC | CASSQDSQGVEQYF
NA | NA | TRBJ2-3 | TRBV19 | TGTGCCAGTTCGCCTCGGGGGAGAACAGATACGCAGTATTTT | CASSPRGRTDTQYF
once | NA | TRBJ2-7 | TRBV21-1 | TGTGCCAGCAGCAAAAAGGGGCGGGAGCAGTACTTC | CASSKKGREQYF
NA | NA | TRBJ2-2 | TRBV27 | TGTGCCAGCAGTCCCCGAGGACAGTCGAACACCGGGGAGCTGTTTTTT | CASSPRGQSNTGELFF
few | TRBD2 | TRBJ2-7 | TRBV19 | TGTGCCAGTAGTGTACTCGGCGGGGGGAACTACGAGCAGTACTTC | CASSVLGGGNYEQYF
few | TRBD2 | TRBJ2-3 | TRBV30 | TGTGCCTGGACGGCGGGACTAGCGGGGGATACGCAGTATTTT | CAWTAGLAGDTQYF
NA | NA | TRBJ2-4 | TRBV5-4 | TGTGCCAGCAGCTTGGGCCACGGTGGTGACATTCAGTACTTC | CASSLGHGGDIQYF
NA | NA | TRBJ1-1 | TRBV7-2 | TGTGCCAGCAGCTCCCCCGACACTGAAGCTTTCTTT | CASSSPDTEAFF
few | TRBD1 | TRBJ1-3 | TRBV2 | TGTGCCAGCAGTGATAGGGACAGGGGGCTTGGAAACACCATATATTTT | CASSDRDRGLGNTIYF
NA | TRBD1 | TRBJ2-7 | TRBV7-6 | TGTGCCAGCAGCTTATCGGGGACAGGGGGCTTAAACTCCTACGAGCAGTACTTC | CASSLSGTGGLNSYEQYF
NA | TRBD2 | TRBJ2-3 | TRBV7-3 | TGTGCCAGCAGCTTAACGGCGGGAGCTGCAGATACGCAGTATTTT | CASSLTAGAADTQYF
NA | TRBD1 | TRBJ2-5 | TRBV5-4 | TGTGCCAGCAGCAGACAGGGGGCGGCAGAGACCCAGTACTTC | CASSRQGAAETQYF
NA | NA | TRBJ2-2 | TRBV27 | TGTGCCAGCAAAATAAGGGGGCGGGGCGGGGAGCTGTTTTTT | CASKIRGRGGELFF
few | TRBD2 | TRBJ2-7 | TRBV4-2 | TGTGCCAGCAGCCAAGTAGTAGCGGGAGTCACCTACGAGCAGTACTTC | CASSQVVAGVTYEQYF
NA | TRBD1 | TRBJ1-2 | TRBV9 | TGTGCCAGCAGCGTATTTGGGACAGGGAACTATGGCTACACCTTC | CASSVFGTGNYGYTF
NA | TRBD1 | TRBJ1-2 | TRBV19 | TGTGCCAGTAGGCCCGACAGGGGTTCCTATGGCTACACCTTC | CASRPDRGSYGYTF
NA | TRBD1 | TRBJ2-7 | TRBV7-6 | TGTGCCAGCAGCTTAGACAGGGGTAACTACGAGCAGTACTTC | CASSLDRGNYEQYF
NA | TRBD1 | TRBJ1-4 | TRBV19 | TGTGCCAGTAGTATAGGCGGGACAGGGAATGAAAAACTGTTTTTT | CASSIGGTGNEKLFF
NA | TRBD1 | TRBJ1-2 | TRBV28 | TGTGCCAGCAGCCCCGCAGGGGGGGGCTACACCTTC | CASSPAGGGYTF
NA | TRBD2 | TRBJ2-7 | TRBV2 | TGTGCCAGCATGGTACTAGCGGGATCCGAGCAGTACTTC | CASMVLAGSEQYF
NA | TRBD2 | TRBJ2-1 | TRBV28 | TGTGCCAGCAGTCCTAGCGGGAGGGCCATTTATGAGCAGTTCTTC | CASSPSGRAIYEQFF
NA | NA | TRBJ1-4 | TRBV4-2 | TGTGCCAGCAGCCAAGATCGGGAAGGGCAGGCAAAACTGTTTTTT | CASSQDREGQAKLFF
NA | NA | TRBJ2-1 | TRBV25-1 | TGTGCCAGCAGTGAAGAAACCTCGACACCCTACAATGAGCAGTTCTTC | CASSEETSTPYNEQFF
NA | TRBD1 | TRBJ2-1 | TRBV30 | TGTGCCTGGAGACCTACCCAGGGGGCGAGAAATGAGCAGTTCTTC | CAWRPTQGARNEQFF
NA | TRBD2 | TRBJ2-7 | TRBV5-1 | TGCGCCAGCAGCTTGGCCGCGACTAGCGGGGGGAAGGACGAGCAGTACTTC | CASSLAATSGGKDEQYF
few | NA | TRBJ2-2 | TRBV27 | TGTGCCAGCAGTCGCCAGGCCGGGGAGCTGTTTTTT | CASSRQAGELFF
NA | NA | TRBJ2-7 | TRBV28 | TGTGCCAGCAGCCGTACAGGGTTCGTATACGAGCAGTACTTC | CASSRTGFVYEQYF
NA | NA | TRBJ2-7 | TRBV7-8 | TGTGCCAGCAGCTTAGCACAGACCTACTACGAGCAGTACTTC | CASSLAQTYYEQYF
few | TRBD1 | TRBJ1-2 | TRBV4-1 | TGCGCCAGCAGCCTTGAACAGGGGAGGCACTATGGCTACACCTTC | CASSLEQGRHYGYTF
NA | NA | TRBJ1-5 | TRBV28 | TGTGCCAGCAGTTTGCAGGGTTATCAGCCCCAGCATTTT | CASSLQGYQPQHF
NA | NA | TRBJ1-5 | TRBV28 | TGTGCCAGCTTCAGGGAGGGCAATCAGCCCCAGCATTTT | CASFREGNQPQHF